Sequencing of this T cell receptor (beta chain) was carried out in a study of tumor and adjacent non-tumor tissue in lung cancer. For the study at large: Histology: 12 adenocarcinoma, a couple of squamous cell carcinoma, 1 small cell lung cancer. Study findings and constraints: In normal lung, the top 100 clones were significantly more dominant than in tumor.

This CDR3 is built from 15 residues. Trimming removed 6 bases from V and 5 bases from J, with 16 bases in between. CDR1 is MNHNS and CDR2 is SASEGT in the germline V gene. A note on this clonotype: Its specificity is not known.

This sample's RNA came from whole unsorted tissue. More than 3 cm separated this lung sample from the edge of the tumor. Three rounds of nested PCR, following a modified ARM-PCR protocol, produced the TCRbeta library. TCRdb ran MiXCR on the multiplex PCR reads and lists one entry per CDR3 protein. The table records tens of thousands of distinct CDR3 sequences, 76% of them present only once. The chain couples TRBV6-1 to TRBJ2-2, with a tentative D call TRBD2 (7 bases). Material for sequencing was distant non-tumor lung tissue. This sequence was found in a man between 65 and 85 years old with non-small cell lung cancer. CDR3 in amino acids: CASRLGGASTGELFF. The CDR3 DNA reads TGTGCCAGCAGATTAGGGGGGGCGTCTACCGGGGAGCTGTTTTTT.